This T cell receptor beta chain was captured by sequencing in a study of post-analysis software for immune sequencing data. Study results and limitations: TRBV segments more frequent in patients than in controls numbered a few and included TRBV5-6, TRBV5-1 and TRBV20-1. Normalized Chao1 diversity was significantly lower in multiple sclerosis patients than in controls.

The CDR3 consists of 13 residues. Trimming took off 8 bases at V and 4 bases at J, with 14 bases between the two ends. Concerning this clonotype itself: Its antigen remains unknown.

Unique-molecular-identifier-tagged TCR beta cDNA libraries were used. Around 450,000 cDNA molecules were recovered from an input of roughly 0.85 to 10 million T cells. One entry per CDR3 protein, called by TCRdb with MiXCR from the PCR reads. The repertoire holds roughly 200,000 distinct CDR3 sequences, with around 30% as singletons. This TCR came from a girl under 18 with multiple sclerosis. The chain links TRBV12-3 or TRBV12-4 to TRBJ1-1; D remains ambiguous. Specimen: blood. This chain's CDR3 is CASSELVSTEAFF. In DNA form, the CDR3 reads TGTGCCAGCTCGGAGTTGGTGAGCACTGAAGCTTTCTTT.